This entry lists 10 T cell receptor beta chains sequenced from one sample in a study of cytomegalovirus exposure and HLA in healthy donors. With 60 Vbeta and 13 Jbeta primers, the PCR was carried out. Here immunoSEQ multiplex PCR was the method, and the copy in TCRdb shows in-frame clones only, minus some. The sample holds around 180,000 clones, about 76% seen once. Sequenced: PBMCs. These TCRs come from a woman between 45 and 65 years old in good health and CMV-seronegative.

This clone turned up a few times. The V call is TRBV5-1, the J call TRBJ1-1; TRBD1 matches 8 bases. This CDR3 is built from 13 residues. The V gene's germline CDR1 is SGHRS and CDR2 YFSETQ. V trimming: 4 bases; J trimming: 4 bases; junction bases outside the gene matches: 3. This CDR3 reads CASSTGGITEAFF. CDR3 DNA: TGCGCCAGCAGCACAGGGGGGATCACTGAAGCTTTCTTT. The full variable domain, with the rest looked up from reference TRBV5-1 and TRBJ1-1, is KAGVTQTPRYLIKTRGQQVTLSCSPISGHRSVSWYQQTPGQGLQFLFEYFSETQRNKGNFPGRFSGRQFSNSRSEMNVSTLELGDSALYLCASSTGGITEAFFGQGTRLTVV.

The CDR3: CASSLSGRAGETQYF. The CDR3 bases are TGTGCCAGCAGTTTATCAGGCAGGGCTGGAGAGACCCAGTACTTC. The rearrangement uses TRBV28 and TRBJ2-5; a possible D gene is TRBD1 (5 bases). The CDR3 sequence is 15 residues long. Germline V gene lookup returns CDR1 MDHEN and CDR2 SYDVKM. V was pared by 1 base and J by 4 bases, with 13 bases between.

V gene TRBV21-1 combines with J gene TRBJ1-1; TRBD1, the table's D call, was not compared with the DNA. TRBV21-1 is assigned pseudogene status. This CDR3 has 18 amino acids. The CDR3 coding sequence is TGTGCCAGCACCTCAAGGGGGGGGACAGGGGGTGCGAACACTGAAGCTTTCTTT. Amino acids: CASTSRGGTGGANTEAFF.

The chain joins TRBV27 to TRBJ1-2; maybe TRBD1 (6 bases). The CDR3 spans 15 residues. Germline V gene data show CDR1 as MNHEY and CDR2 as SMNVEV (reference sequence). The germline V and J ends were trimmed by 4 bases and 0 bases, with 12 bases remaining between them. This chain's CDR3 is CASSSPGQANYGYTF. CDR3 nucleotides: TGTGCCAGCAGTTCTCCGGGACAAGCTAACTATGGCTACACCTTC.

A few counts support this clone. The gene calls are TRBV7-8 and TRBJ1-1; D remains unclear. V was clipped by 0 bases and J by 6 bases, with 11 bases between them. The CDR3 contains 14 residues. Germline V CDR1 and CDR2: SGHVS, FQNEAQ. CDR3 sequence (DNA): TGTGCCAGCAGCTTAGCCCTACCGGTGGCTGAAGCTTTCTTT. Translated: CASSLALPVAEAFF.

For this clone: A read error is possible here, since a much larger clone lies one base away. The chain employs TRBV10-3 and TRBJ1-1, with D perhaps TRBD1 (5 bases). The germline V gene encodes CDR1 ENHRY and CDR2 SYGVKD. The CDR3 is 15 residues long. The germline V and J ends were trimmed by 3 bases and 5 bases, with 16 bases remaining between them. The CDR3 region is CAISEVDRGGTEAFF. The CDR3 DNA is TGTGCCATCAGTGAAGTTGATCGGGGGGGGACTGAAGCTTTCTTT.

This clone was seen a handful of times. The rearrangement links TRBV9 to TRBJ2-2, with TRBD1 as a possible D gene (5 bases). Trimming left V 4 bases short and J 6 bases short, with 10 bases between. CDR1 and CDR2 (germline): SGDLS, YYNGEE. The CDR3 is made up of 13 amino acids. The CDR3 region is CASSPQGSGELFF. The CDR3 DNA follows: TGTGCCAGCAGCCCGCAGGGTTCCGGGGAGCTGTTTTTT.

The chain combines TRBV19 with TRBJ1-5; D gene uncertain. CDR3 length equals 15 residues. Germline V gene sequence: CDR1 LNHDA, CDR2 SQIVND (reference sequence). The V and J ends lost 3 bases and 1 base respectively, with 10 bases between them. CDR3 residues: CASSMVSGSNQPQHF. The CDR3 DNA is TGTGCCAGTAGTATGGTCTCGGGAAGCAATCAGCCCCAGCATTTT. Looking up the rest from reference TRBV19 and TRBJ1-5 gives the full variable domain: DGGITQSPKYLFRKEGQNVTLSCEQNLNHDAMYWYRQDPGQGLRLIYYSQIVNDFQKGDIAEGYSVSREKKESFPLTVTSAQKNPTAFYLCASSMVSGSNQPQHFGDGTRLSIL.

The CDR3 DNA reads TGTGCCAGCAGTGCCTTTTCGGGACAGAACACTGAAGCTTTCTTT. Amino acids: CASSAFSGQNTEAFF. This chain connects TRBV6-1 to TRBJ1-1; perhaps TRBD1 as D (6 bases). V was clipped by 4 bases and J by 1 base, with 13 bases between them. This CDR3 has 15 residues. The germline V gene has CDR1 MNHNS and CDR2 SASEGT.

The rearrangement uses TRBV4-2 and TRBJ2-1, with 13 bases fitting TRBD2. Germline V gene lookup returns CDR1 LGHNA and CDR2 YNFKEQ. V shed 4 bases and J 7 bases; nucleotides not matched to a gene: 4. The CDR3 is 15 amino acids. CDR3 sequence: CASSPGLAGTNEQFF. The CDR3 DNA reads as TGTGCCAGCAGCCCGGGACTAGCGGGAACAAATGAGCAGTTCTTC.